Shown below are 8 T cell receptor beta chains from a single sample sequenced in a study of T cell clonotyping in hematopoietic cell transplantation. TCRdb's table, derived via immunoSEQ multiplex PCR, lists solely in-frame clones and lacks some. The sample yields over 10,000 clones, under 75% seen once. The sample in question was peripheral blood mononuclear cells, obtained 180 days after allogeneic stem cell transplant. The origin of the receptors is a male patient over 55 who had an allogeneic stem cell transplant from an unrelated donor, so the T cells may come from the graft donor. Some clones in this sample may be carry-over from other donors' samples.

This chain connects TRBV7-2 to TRBJ2-5; no reliable D call. Trimming pared 5 bases from V and 3 bases from J, leaving 7 bases between. From germline, CDR1 is SGHTA and CDR2 FQGNSA. The CDR3 runs 12 residues. CDR3 sequence: CASSGPEETQYF. The CDR3 DNA follows: TGTGCCAGCAGCGGACCCGAAGAGACCCAGTACTTC.

J is TRBJ1-1 and V is TRBV30; unclear D gene. Trimming took off 2 bases at V and 1 base at J, with 17 bases between the two ends. This CDR3 comprises 16 residues. Germline V gives CDR1 GTSNPN, CDR2 SVGIG (reference sequence). The CDR3 spells CAWSQVGRGANTEAFF. The CDR3 nucleotides are TGTGCCTGGAGTCAAGTCGGGAGAGGAGCGAACACTGAAGCTTTCTTT.

The sample holds one count of this clone. V usage is TRBV5-1 and J usage is TRBJ2-1; TRBD1 might be the D (6 bases). The ends were cut back, 2 bases at V and 10 bases at J, with 13 bases in the middle. This CDR3 spans 13 amino acids. CDR1 and CDR2 (germline): SGHRS, YFSETQ. The CDR3, as DNA: TGCGCCAGCAGCTTCCTACAGGGCGGAGAGCAGTTCTTC. Amino acids: CASSFLQGGEQFF.

This chain connects TRBV4-2 to TRBJ2-7, with D tentatively TRBD1 (5 bases). The V gene lost 1 base and the J gene lost 1 base, with 8 bases spanning the gap. Germline V gene lookup returns CDR1 LGHNA and CDR2 YNFKEQ. CDR3 length equals 14 residues. CDR3 in DNA: TGTGCCAGCAGCCAAGTGGCAGGGTCCTACGAGCAGTACTTC. The encoded protein is CASSQVAGSYEQYF.

Note on this clone: Compared with germline, one end of the junction differs, possibly owing to a read error. The rearrangement uses TRBV7-2 and TRBJ2-2; D is possibly TRBD2 (6 bases). The germline CDR1 and CDR2 sequences are SGHTA and FQGNSA. The CDR3 is made up of 16 amino acids. The CDR3 DNA is TGTGCCAGCAGCTTAGGGTTCAGACTAGACACCCGGGAGCTGTTTTTT. Amino acids: CASSLGFRLDTRELFF. Using reference TRBV7-2 and TRBJ2-2 for the parts outside the CDR3, the full variable domain is GAGVSQSPSNKVTEKGKDVELRCDPISGHTALYWYRQSLGQGLEFLIYFQGNSAPDKSGLPSDRFSAERTGGSVSTLTIQRTQQEDSAVYLCASSLGFRLDTRELFFGEGSRLTVL.

The chain employs TRBV25-1 and TRBJ1-1; D remains unclear. The CDR3 loop spans 11 amino acids. Germline V lookup: CDR1 MGHDK, CDR2 SYGVNS. V shed 7 bases and J shed 2 bases, with 5 bases lying between them. DNA for the CDR3: TGTGCCAGCATACGTAACACTGAAGCTTTCTTT. It specifies CASIRNTEAFF.

This chain connects TRBV7-2 to TRBJ2-7; the D is unclear. The CDR3 contains 14 residues. The ends were cut back, 1 base at V and 0 bases at J, with 7 bases in the middle. In germline, CDR1 is SGHTA, CDR2 FQGNSA. The CDR3: CASSLDTRSYEQYF. Written as DNA, the CDR3 is TGTGCCAGCAGCTTAGACACCCGCTCCTACGAGCAGTACTTC.

This clone occurred a few times. The chain carries TRBV4-3 and TRBJ1-1; no clear D. There are 17 residues in the CDR3. V gave up 3 bases and J gave up 1 base, with 18 bases separating them. Germline values: CDR1 LGHNA, CDR2 YSLEER. The CDR3 region is CASSQDPGLKGNTEAFF. In nucleotides, the CDR3 is TGCGCCAGCAGCCAGGATCCCGGACTTAAGGGGAACACTGAAGCTTTCTTT.